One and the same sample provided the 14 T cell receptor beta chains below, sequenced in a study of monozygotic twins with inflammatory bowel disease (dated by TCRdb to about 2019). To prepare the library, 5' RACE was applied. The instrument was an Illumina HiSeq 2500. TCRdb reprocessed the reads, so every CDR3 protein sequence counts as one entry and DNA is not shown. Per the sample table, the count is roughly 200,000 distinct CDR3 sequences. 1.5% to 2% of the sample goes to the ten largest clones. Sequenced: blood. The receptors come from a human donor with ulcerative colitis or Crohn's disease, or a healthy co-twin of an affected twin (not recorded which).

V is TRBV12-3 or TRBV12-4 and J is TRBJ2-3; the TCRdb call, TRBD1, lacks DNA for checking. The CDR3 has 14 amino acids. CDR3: CASSFVPTTDTQYF.

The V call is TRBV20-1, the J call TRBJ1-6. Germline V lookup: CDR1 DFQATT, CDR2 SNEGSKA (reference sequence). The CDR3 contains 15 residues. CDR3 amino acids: CSASQAGPTNSPLHF.

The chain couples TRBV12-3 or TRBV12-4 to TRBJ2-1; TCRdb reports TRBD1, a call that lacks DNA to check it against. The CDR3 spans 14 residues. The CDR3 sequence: CASREQGALNEQFF.

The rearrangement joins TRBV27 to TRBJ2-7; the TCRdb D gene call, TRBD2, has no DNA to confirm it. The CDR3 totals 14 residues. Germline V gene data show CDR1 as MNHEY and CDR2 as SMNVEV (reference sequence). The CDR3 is CASSFEAGPGEQYF.

The CDR3 sequence is CSARDGQTLEQYF. The chain employs TRBV20-1 and TRBJ2-7; without DNA, the TCRdb call of TRBD1 cannot be checked. The CDR3 spans 13 residues. Per the germline V gene, CDR1 is DFQATT and CDR2 is SNEGSKA (reference sequence).

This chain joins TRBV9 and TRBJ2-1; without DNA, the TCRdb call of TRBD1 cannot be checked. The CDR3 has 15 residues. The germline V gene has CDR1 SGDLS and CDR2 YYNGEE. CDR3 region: CASSVAGDIYNEQFF.

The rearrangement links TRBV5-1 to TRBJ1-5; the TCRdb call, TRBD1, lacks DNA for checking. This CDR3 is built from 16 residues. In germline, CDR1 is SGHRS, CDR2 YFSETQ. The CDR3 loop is CASSLGGQGANQPQHF.

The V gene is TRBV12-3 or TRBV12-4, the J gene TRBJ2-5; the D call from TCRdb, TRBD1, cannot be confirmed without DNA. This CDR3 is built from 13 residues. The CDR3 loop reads CASSSQGRETQYF.

The CDR3 spells CASSFRDTGTDTQYF. This chain uses TRBV5-1 with TRBJ2-3; the D gene TCRdb calls, TRBD1, cannot be checked with no DNA. This CDR3 comprises 15 residues. The germline V gene has CDR1 SGHRS and CDR2 YFSETQ.

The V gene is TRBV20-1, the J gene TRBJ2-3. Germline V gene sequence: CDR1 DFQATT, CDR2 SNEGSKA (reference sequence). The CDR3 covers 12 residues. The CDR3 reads CSARILADTQYF.

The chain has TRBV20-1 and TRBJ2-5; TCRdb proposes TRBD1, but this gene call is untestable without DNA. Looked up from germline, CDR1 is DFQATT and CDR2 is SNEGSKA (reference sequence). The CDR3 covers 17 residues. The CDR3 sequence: CSARDNVWDRGRETQYF.

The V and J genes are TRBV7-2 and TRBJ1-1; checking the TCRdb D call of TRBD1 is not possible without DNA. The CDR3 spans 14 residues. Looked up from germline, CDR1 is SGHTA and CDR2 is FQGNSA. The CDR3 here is CASSLGQGAPRAFF.

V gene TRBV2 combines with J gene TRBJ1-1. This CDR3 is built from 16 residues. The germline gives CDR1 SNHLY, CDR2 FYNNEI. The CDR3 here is CASSEGMGRPNTEAFF.

CDR3 region: CASSASGTQETQYF. The chain combines TRBV9 with TRBJ2-5; the D gene TCRdb calls, TRBD1, cannot be checked with no DNA. This CDR3 region has 14 residues. In germline, CDR1 is SGDLS, CDR2 YYNGEE.